Each of the 32 T cell receptor beta chains below was sequenced from the same sample in a study of blood T cells in healthy people across ages. The second PCR ran about 6 to 12 cycles with a sample-barcoded 5' primer and J-beta primers. TCRdb passed the 5' RACE reads through MiXCR, listing each CDR3 protein once. Among 1.5 million to 2 million distinct CDR3 sequences listed, 28% were seen once. The sequencing sample was made of blood. These receptors all come from a woman in her twenties or thirties in good health.

The rearrangement joins TRBV2 to TRBJ1-5; D may be TRBD1 (5 bases). The CDR3 has 13 amino acids. V was clipped by 7 bases and J by 3 bases, with 10 bases between them. Per germline, CDR1 SNHLY and CDR2 FYNNEI. The CDR3 reads CASTGTDNQPQHF. The CDR3 DNA follows: TGTGCCAGCACCGGGACGGACAATCAGCCCCAGCATTTT.

The chain has TRBV7-9 and TRBJ2-1, with D tentatively TRBD1 (5 bases). CDR3 length: 17 amino acids. Trimming removed 5 bases from V and 3 bases from J, with 20 bases in between. The germline V gene has CDR1 SEHNR and CDR2 FQNEAQ (reference sequence). The CDR3 loop reads CASSQTSDSPFYNEQFF. CDR3 nucleotides: TGTGCCAGCAGCCAAACATCAGACAGCCCGTTCTACAATGAGCAGTTCTTC.

The chain employs TRBV20-1 and TRBJ2-7; 10 bases are shared with TRBD2. This CDR3 spans 15 amino acids. Germline trimming cut 4 bases from V and 3 bases from J; bases unmatched to any gene: 9. The germline CDR1 and CDR2 sequences are DFQATT and SNEGSKA (reference sequence). The CDR3 spells CSAKSGRDLNYEQYF. The CDR3 DNA is TGCAGTGCTAAAAGCGGGAGGGATTTGAACTACGAGCAGTACTTC.

This rearrangement joins TRBV5-1 to TRBJ2-2; D might be TRBD2 (6 bases). V was cut by 4 bases and J by 3 bases, with 16 bases left in between. From germline, CDR1 is SGHRS and CDR2 YFSETQ. The CDR3 is made up of 16 amino acids. The CDR3 is CASSGWRGSDTGELFF. The CDR3 nucleotides are TGCGCCAGCAGCGGGTGGAGGGGCTCCGACACCGGGGAGCTGTTTTTT. Full variable domain (rest looked up from reference TRBV5-1 and TRBJ2-2): KAGVTQTPRYLIKTRGQQVTLSCSPISGHRSVSWYQQTPGQGLQFLFEYFSETQRNKGNFPGRFSGRQFSNSRSEMNVSTLELGDSALYLCASSGWRGSDTGELFFGEGSRLTVL.

About this clonotype itself: A much larger clone sits a single nucleotide away, making a read error possible. The V call is TRBV7-9, the J call TRBJ2-7; 9 bases match TRBD1. This CDR3 is built from 15 residues. V lost 5 bases and J lost 7; bases outside the gene matches: 12. The germline gives CDR1 SEHNR, CDR2 FQNEAQ (reference sequence). The CDR3 loop is CASSLTGGRYNEQYF. The DNA for the CDR3 is TGTGCCAGCAGCCTAACAGGGGGCCGATACAATGAGCAGTACTTC.

A note on this clonotype: It may be a read error: a sequence one base away is much more abundant. V gene TRBV20-1 combines with J gene TRBJ2-1; D uncertain. Germline V gene data show CDR1 as DFQATT and CDR2 as SNEGSKA (reference sequence). The CDR3 runs to 13 residues. V gave up 6 bases and J gave up 10 bases, with 19 bases separating them. CDR3 in amino acids: CSARSRAPYEQFF. The CDR3 region has the DNA TGCAGTGCAAGAAGTAGGGCCCCCTACGAGCAGTTCTTC.

Remarks on this clonotype: This could be a read error, since a much larger clone is one nucleotide away. The rearrangement joins TRBV20-1 to TRBJ1-2; D call uncertain. This CDR3 has 13 amino acids. The V gene lost 5 bases and the J gene lost 2 bases, with 12 bases spanning the gap. The germline V gene has CDR1 DFQATT and CDR2 SNEGSKA (reference sequence). CDR3 region: CSAESDGNYGYTF. The CDR3 DNA follows: TGCAGTGCTGAATCAGACGGGAACTATGGCTACACCTTC.

The rearrangement uses TRBV4-3 and TRBJ2-1, with TRBD2 matching over 12 bases. Germline V gives CDR1 LGHNA, CDR2 YSLEER. This CDR3 region has 17 residues. With V trimmed by 0 bases and J by 0 bases, 0 bases remained unmatched. CDR3 amino acids: CASSQEGLAGSYNEQFF. CDR3 DNA: TGCGCCAGCAGCCAAGAGGGACTAGCGGGCTCCTACAATGAGCAGTTCTTC.

This clonotype was seen only a few times. The J gene is TRBJ2-3, the V gene TRBV20-1; no firm D call. Per the germline V gene, CDR1 is DFQATT and CDR2 is SNEGSKA (reference sequence). CDR3 length equals 16 residues. Trimming removed 0 bases from V and 4 bases from J, with 17 bases in between. CDR3 DNA: TGCAGTGCTAGAGATCGGAGTCCCACCCTACCAGATACGCAGTATTTT. Encoded protein: CSARDRSPTLPDTQYF.

The J gene is TRBJ2-7, the V gene TRBV25-1; TRBD2 matches 16 bases. After removal of 3 bases from V and 2 bases from J, the junction contained 4 bases not matched to a gene. Germline CDR1 reads MGHDK; CDR2 reads SYGVNS. The CDR3 totals 17 residues. The chain's CDR3 is CASSEGTSGRATYEQYF. The DNA of the CDR3 is TGTGCCAGCAGTGAGGGGACTAGCGGGAGGGCCACCTACGAGCAGTACTTC.

V is TRBV18 and J is TRBJ2-3, with 8 bases aligning to TRBD2. Germline V gives CDR1 KGHSH, CDR2 LQKENI. This CDR3 spans 16 amino acids. V lost 2 bases, J lost 4 bases, and 8 bases stayed unmatched. Here the CDR3 DNA reads TGTGCCAGCTCACCATCCAGCGGGAGAGGCGCAGATACGCAGTATTTT. It encodes CASSPSSGRGADTQYF. Full variable domain (remainder filled in from reference TRBV18 and TRBJ2-3): NAGVMQNPRHLVRRRGQEARLRCSPMKGHSHVYWYRQLPEEGLKFMVYLQKENIIDESGMPKERFSAEFPKEGPSILRIQQVVRGDSAAYFCASSPSSGRGADTQYFGPGTRLTVL.

On this clonotype: Since no conserved phenylalanine or tryptophan closes the CDR3, a read error is the likely cause. This chain links TRBV2 with TRBJ2-7; 10 nucleotides align to TRBD1. Germline lookup yields CDR1 SNHLY and CDR2 FYNNEI. The trim removed 10 bases at V and 5 bases at J, leaving 14 bases unmatched. The CDR3 length is 15 residues. The CDR3 region has the DNA TGTGCCACCGGAAATAGGGACAGGGGTAGCAACGAGCAGTACTAC. It specifies CATGNRDRGSNEQYY.

This clonotype was picked up a small number of times. CDR3 in DNA: TGCAGCGTTGCTAGCGGGGGGAAGGGCAATGAGCAGTACTTC. As protein: CSVASGGKGNEQYF. V and J are TRBV29-1 and TRBJ2-4; 11 nucleotides agree with TRBD2. V dropped 4 bases and J dropped 13; count of bases not matched to a gene: 12. Per germline, CDR1 SQVTM and CDR2 ANQGSEA. CDR3 length: 14 residues.

The rearrangement uses TRBV29-1 and TRBJ1-2; 9 positions agree with TRBD1. This CDR3 has 14 residues. The junction had 5 bases not matched to a gene; V was cut back by 2 bases and J by 4 bases. The germline V gene encodes CDR1 SQVTM and CDR2 ANQGSEA. The CDR3 coding sequence is TGCAGCGTTGAACCGGGACAGGGCCTCTATGGCTACACCTTC. This encodes CSVEPGQGLYGYTF.

CDR3 sequence (DNA): TGCAGTGCTCCAGACGGTTATAGCAATCAGCCCCAGCATTTT. This translates into CSAPDGYSNQPQHF. The rearrangement joins TRBV20-1 to TRBJ1-5; D call uncertain. This CDR3 is 14 amino acids long. CDR1 and CDR2 (germline): DFQATT, SNEGSKA (reference sequence). V shed 5 bases and J shed 0 bases, with 11 bases lying between them.

The V gene is TRBV9, the J gene TRBJ2-7, with D perhaps matching TRBD2 (6 bases). CDR1 and CDR2 (germline): SGDLS, YYNGEE. CDR3 length: 15 amino acids. Trimming removed 7 bases at V and 4 bases at J, with 21 bases between. The CDR3 DNA sequence: TGTGCCAGCGCGCCGGCGGGGATTGGCGTGTACGAGCAGTACTTC. It codes for CASAPAGIGVYEQYF.

With regard to this clonotype: A much bigger clone sits one base away, suggesting this may be a read error. V usage is TRBV6-2 or TRBV6-3 and J usage is TRBJ2-1; no reliable D call. Germline CDR1 and CDR2: MNHEY and SVGEGT. Trimming took off 6 bases at V and 4 bases at J, with 7 bases between the two ends. The CDR3 is made up of 12 amino acids. CDR3 sequence (DNA): TGTGCCAGCAGGGACGCTTACAATGAGCAGTTCTTC. As protein: CASRDAYNEQFF.

This clonotype showed up just a few times. The V call is TRBV10-3, the J call TRBJ1-1; tentatively, D is TRBD1 (6 bases). The CDR3 consists of 15 residues. The germline V gene encodes CDR1 ENHRY and CDR2 SYGVKD. Trimming removed 3 bases from V and 2 bases from J, with 13 bases in between. CDR3 protein: CAISEVQGPNTEAFF. CDR3 DNA: TGTGCCATCAGTGAAGTACAGGGACCTAACACTGAAGCTTTCTTT.

This clonotype appeared many times. V usage is TRBV12-3 or TRBV12-4 and J usage is TRBJ1-5, with D perhaps matching TRBD1 (5 bases). V was cut by 5 bases and J by 2 bases, with 13 bases left in between. There are 15 residues in the CDR3. CDR3 coding DNA: TGTGCCAGCAGTACTAGGGGAGTGGGCAATCAGCCCCAGCATTTT. Encoded protein: CASSTRGVGNQPQHF.

This clonotype has just one count. The rearrangement uses TRBV7-9 and TRBJ2-7, with D perhaps TRBD1 or TRBD2 (5 bases each). V dropped 5 bases and J dropped 5 bases, with 16 bases sitting between them. The CDR3 consists of 14 residues. In germline, CDR1 is SEHNR, CDR2 FQNEAQ (reference sequence). The CDR3 protein is CASSGDGYGHEQYF. The CDR3 DNA is TGTGCCAGCAGCGGGGACGGGTATGGGCACGAGCAGTACTTC.

This sequence joins TRBV15 and TRBJ2-2; D gene uncertain. Germline V gives CDR1 LNHNV, CDR2 YYDKDF (reference sequence). Trimming removed 1 base from V and 7 bases from J, with 7 bases in between. This CDR3 spans 13 amino acids. Here the CDR3 reads CATSRARFGELFF. The CDR3 region has the DNA TGTGCCACCAGCAGAGCGCGATTCGGGGAGCTGTTTTTT.

The rearrangement uses TRBV7-2 and TRBJ1-1; no definite D call. Germline CDR1 reads SGHTA; CDR2 reads FQGNSA. The V end lost 4 bases, the J end lost 1 base, and 16 bases lay between the germline ends. The CDR3 spans 16 residues. Here the CDR3 DNA reads TGTGCCAGCAGCTCCCCCCCGGGCAGAAGGAACACTGAAGCTTTCTTT. This encodes CASSSPPGRRNTEAFF. The full variable domain, with the rest looked up from reference TRBV7-2 and TRBJ1-1, is GAGVSQSPSNKVTEKGKDVELRCDPISGHTALYWYRQSLGQGLEFLIYFQGNSAPDKSGLPSDRFSAERTGGSVSTLTIQRTQQEDSAVYLCASSSPPGRRNTEAFFGQGTRLTVV.

This clonotype was counted between two and nine times. The chain carries TRBV7-9 and TRBJ2-1, with 11 bases lining up with TRBD1. The CDR3 is made up of 15 amino acids. J was trimmed by 4 bases and V by 9 bases; bases with no gene match: 8. From germline, CDR1 is SEHNR and CDR2 FQNEAQ (reference sequence). The CDR3 sequence: CASSHGQGAYNEQFF. DNA of the CDR3: TGTGCCAGTAGCCACGGACAGGGGGCGTACAATGAGCAGTTCTTC.

The sample holds a few counts of this clonotype. This sequence joins TRBV29-1 and TRBJ1-2; D gene unclear. The germline CDR1 and CDR2 sequences are SQVTM and ANQGSEA. The CDR3 runs to 9 residues. Trimming shortened V by 6 bases and J by 8 bases, and 7 bases separated the two germline ends. The CDR3 is CSVARGYTF. CDR3 DNA sequence: TGCAGCGTGGCGAGGGGCTACACCTTC.

This clonotype has more than one count but fewer than ten. V gene TRBV28 combines with J gene TRBJ2-4; 7 bases are shared with TRBD2. The germline V gene encodes CDR1 MDHEN and CDR2 SYDVKM. The length of the CDR3 is 15 residues. After removal of 8 bases from V and 9 bases from J, the junction contained 16 bases not matched to a gene. Here the CDR3 reads CASRRGGGDVRIQYF. CDR3 nucleotides: TGTGCCAGCCGGCGTGGTGGGGGGGATGTACGCATTCAGTACTTC.

Many counts were recorded for this clonotype. The chain links TRBV29-1 to TRBJ2-7, with D perhaps TRBD2 (6 bases). V lost 3 bases and J lost 3, with 15 bases in between. Germline assignment: CDR1 SQVTM and CDR2 ANQGSEA. The CDR3 contains 14 residues. CDR3: CSVDPRDSSYEQYF. In DNA form, the CDR3 reads TGCAGCGTTGACCCCCGGGACTCCAGCTACGAGCAGTACTTC.

This chain connects TRBV11-2 to TRBJ2-2, with TRBD1 as a possible D gene (5 bases). V was trimmed by 1 base and J by 7 bases, leaving 13 bases between them. This CDR3 contains 15 residues. CDR1 and CDR2 (germline): SGHAT, FQNNGV. The CDR3: CASSLGLVQGGELFF. Written as DNA, the CDR3 is TGTGCCAGCAGCTTAGGCCTAGTGCAGGGCGGGGAGCTGTTTTTT. The full variable domain, with the rest looked up from reference TRBV11-2 and TRBJ2-2, is EAGVAQSPRYKIIEKRQSVAFWCNPISGHATLYWYQQILGQGPKLLIQFQNNGVVDDSQLPKDRFSAERLKGVDSTLKIQPAKLEDSAVYLCASSLGLVQGGELFFGEGSRLTVL.

The chain joins TRBV11-3 to TRBJ2-2, with D uncertain. The CDR3 loop spans 12 amino acids. Per germline, CDR1 SGHNT and CDR2 YENEEA. The V and J ends lost 2 bases and 7 bases respectively, with 5 bases between them. CDR3 nucleotide sequence: TGTGCCAGCAGCTTATGGCGCGGGGAGCTGTTTTTT. Translating it yields CASSLWRGELFF.

The rearrangement joins TRBV5-8 to TRBJ1-5; D not certain. The V gene lost 1 base and the J gene lost 7 bases, with 12 bases spanning the gap. Germline CDR1 is SGHTS and CDR2 is YDEGEE. The CDR3 length is 14 residues. The DNA for the CDR3 is TGTGCCAGCAGCTTGTGGAGGGTGGGGCAGCCCCAGCATTTT. This encodes CASSLWRVGQPQHF. Full variable domain (rest looked up from reference TRBV5-8 and TRBJ1-5): EAGVTQSPTHLIKTRGQQATLRCSPISGHTSVYWYQQALGLGLQFLLWYDEGEERNRGNFPPRFSGRQFPNYSSELNVNALELEDSALYLCASSLWRVGQPQHFGDGTRLSIL.

The chain carries TRBV5-1 and TRBJ2-1; perhaps TRBD1 as D (5 bases). Germline V gives CDR1 SGHRS, CDR2 YFSETQ. V was shortened by 3 bases and J by 6 bases, with 16 bases between the two germline ends. The CDR3 runs 15 residues. CDR3 region: CASSSPGPRGNEQFF. CDR3 sequence (DNA): TGCGCCAGCAGCTCGCCAGGGCCCCGTGGCAATGAGCAGTTCTTC.

The rearrangement uses TRBV4-3 and TRBJ2-5; TRBD2 is a possible D gene (5 bases). This CDR3 has 15 residues. The V gene's germline CDR1 is LGHNA and CDR2 YSLEER. V lost 4 bases, J lost 13 bases, and 25 bases lay in between. CDR3 residues: CASSLGVGNAYERYF. Here the CDR3 DNA reads TGCGCCAGCAGCCTCGGGGTAGGGAATGCGTACGAGCGGTACTTC.

With regard to this clonotype: This may arise from a read error, as a much more abundant clone is one base away. V usage is TRBV20-1 and J usage is TRBJ2-1; D is ambiguous. The germline V gene has CDR1 DFQATT and CDR2 SNEGSKA (reference sequence). The CDR3 covers 13 residues. Deletions cut 2 bases from V and 13 bases from J, with 18 bases between. The CDR3 DNA is TGCAGTGCTAGATATGGGCCAAAAAACATTCAGTTCTTC. Translated: CSARYGPKNIQFF.